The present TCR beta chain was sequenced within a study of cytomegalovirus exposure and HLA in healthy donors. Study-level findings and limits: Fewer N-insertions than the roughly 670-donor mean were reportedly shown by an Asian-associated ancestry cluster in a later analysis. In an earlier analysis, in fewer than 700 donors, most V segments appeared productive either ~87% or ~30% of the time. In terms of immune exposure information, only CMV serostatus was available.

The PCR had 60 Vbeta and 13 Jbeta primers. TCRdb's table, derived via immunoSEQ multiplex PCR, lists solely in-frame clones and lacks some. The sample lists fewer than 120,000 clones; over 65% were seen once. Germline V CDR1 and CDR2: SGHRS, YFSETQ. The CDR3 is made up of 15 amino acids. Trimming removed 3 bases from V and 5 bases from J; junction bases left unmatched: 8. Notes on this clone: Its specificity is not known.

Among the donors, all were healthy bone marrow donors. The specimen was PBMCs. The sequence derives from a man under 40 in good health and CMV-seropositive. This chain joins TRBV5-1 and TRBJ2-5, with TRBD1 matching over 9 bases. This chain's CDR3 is CASSSGQGGWETQYF. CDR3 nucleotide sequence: TGCGCCAGCAGCTCGGGACAGGGAGGATGGGAGACCCAGTACTTC.